The T cell receptor (beta chain) under discussion was sequenced for a study of T cells expressing NK-cell markers. Study context: Seven HCMV-seropositive donors and one seronegative donor made up the eight sequenced donors.

One entry per CDR3 protein, without DNA, is what TCRdb gives after re-calling the 5' RACE reads. The sample has roughly 160,000 distinct CDR3 sequences. Sequencing input: blood T cells: a sorted CD56 or NKG2C T cell subset, CD4+ or CD8+ T cells, or bulk PBMC T cells (not recorded which). The clonotype was recovered from a woman aged 18 to 75 in good health.

The CDR3 loop is CASSWGQLSYNEQFF. The V call is TRBV6-5, the J call TRBJ2-1; TCRdb outputs TRBD1, but without DNA this stays unchecked. This CDR3 is 15 amino acids long. The germline CDR1 and CDR2 sequences are MNHEY and SVGAGI.